These 28 T cell receptor beta chains were all obtained from the same sample, sequenced in a study of beta chain features in type 1 diabetes. Isolated RNA was reverse transcribed in full, so expressed TCRB transcripts were sequenced. Sequencing was performed with immunoSEQ multiplex PCR; in TCRdb, only in-frame clones are kept and a portion is missing. The repertoire holds about 160,000 clones, roughly 9% seen once, with under 2.5% in the top ten. Input material: central memory CD4+ T cells from blood. The source of these receptors is a woman aged 18-29 years in good health.

V gene TRBV7-2 combines with J gene TRBJ2-5; TRBD2 agrees at 9 bases. The J call may not be correct, given that the DNA end is closer to TRBJ2-7. From germline, CDR1 is SGHTA and CDR2 FQGNSA. There are 13 residues in the CDR3. Here the CDR3 DNA reads TGTGCCAGCAGCAACAGCGGGGGGTACGAGCAGTACTTC. It specifies CASSNSGGYEQYF.

There are a few counts of this clone. The chain couples TRBV6-1 to TRBJ1-1, with TRBD1 matching 7 bases. This CDR3 is 14 amino acids long. Germline lookup yields CDR1 MNHNS and CDR2 SASEGT. The CDR3 sequence is CAVLDRRVSTEAFF. In DNA form, the CDR3 reads TGTGCTGTATTGGACAGGAGGGTTAGCACTGAAGCTTTCTTT.

This clone was seen a few times. The chain couples TRBV7-2 to TRBJ2-5; 11 bases are shared with TRBD2. This CDR3 has 15 amino acids. Looked up from germline, CDR1 is SGHTA and CDR2 is FQGNSA. V lost 4 bases, J lost 0 bases, and 1 base stayed unmatched. CDR3 region: CASSSGLADQETQYF. DNA of the CDR3: TGTGCCAGCAGCTCGGGACTAGCGGACCAAGAGACCCAGTACTTC.

This clone was observed a handful of times. CDR3 protein: CASSLGTPTGTSGSYEQYF. As DNA, the CDR3 is TGTGCCAGCAGCTTAGGAACACCGACCGGGACTAGCGGCTCCTACGAGCAGTACTTC. The gene calls are TRBV7-8 and TRBJ2-7, with 11 bases fitting TRBD2. Germline assignment: CDR1 SGHVS and CDR2 FQNEAQ. V dropped 1 base and J dropped 0; count of bases not matched to a gene: 11. This CDR3 is 19 amino acids long. Looking up the rest from reference TRBV7-8 and TRBJ2-7 gives the full variable domain: GAGVSQSPRYKVAKRGQDVALRCDPISGHVSLFWYQQALGQGPEFLTYFQNEAQLDKSGLPSDRFFAERPEGSVSTLKIQRTQQEDSAVYLCASSLGTPTGTSGSYEQYFGPGTRLTVT.

This clone was seen only a few times. The rearrangement links TRBV29-1 to TRBJ1-1; possible D gene TRBD1, 6 bases. Trimming cost V 4 bases and J 6 bases, with 12 bases left between them. CDR1 is SQVTM and CDR2 is ANQGSEA in the germline V gene. The CDR3 is 12 residues long. The CDR3 spells CSVGTDSAEAFF. The CDR3 region has the DNA TGCAGCGTTGGGACAGACTCGGCTGAAGCTTTCTTT.

The chain employs TRBV4-1 and TRBJ1-2; TRBD1 might be the D (6 bases). In germline, CDR1 is MGHRA, CDR2 YSYEKL. V lost 7 bases and J lost 8, with 26 bases in between. This CDR3 is built from 16 residues. Written as DNA, the CDR3 is TGCGCCAGCAACCCAATGGAGACAGGAACTTTGAACGGCTACACCTTC. This translates into CASNPMETGTLNGYTF.

V is TRBV5-1 and J is TRBJ2-3, with TRBD2 matching over 8 bases. Per the germline V gene, CDR1 is SGHRS and CDR2 is YFSETQ. This CDR3 has 16 amino acids. The ends lost 3 bases at V and 4 bases at J; junction bases unmatched: 10. CDR3 protein: CASSSLSGTGADTQYF. The CDR3, as DNA: TGCGCCAGCAGCTCCCTTAGCGGGACGGGGGCAGATACGCAGTATTTT.

There are a few counts of this clone. The chain is built from TRBV6-5 and TRBJ2-5, with D possibly TRBD2 on 5 matching bases. This CDR3 region has 13 residues. Trimming cost V 5 bases and J 2 bases, with 9 bases left between them. Germline V gene data show CDR1 as MNHEY and CDR2 as SVGAGI. The CDR3 spells CASSERQQETQYF. The CDR3 DNA reads TGTGCCAGCAGTGAGCGGCAACAAGAGACCCAGTACTTC.

This clone came up a few times. The rearrangement uses TRBV30 and TRBJ1-2; maybe TRBD1 (5 bases). Trimming shortened V by 2 bases and J by 1 base, and 5 bases separated the two germline ends. In germline, CDR1 is GTSNPN, CDR2 SVGIG (reference sequence). CDR3 length equals 12 residues. The CDR3 loop reads CAWSQGNYGYTF. CDR3 in DNA: TGTGCCTGGAGTCAGGGTAACTATGGCTACACCTTC.

The J gene is TRBJ2-7, the V gene TRBV2; the match to TRBD2 covers 11 bases. Trimming at V came to 6 bases and at J to 5 bases, leaving 15 bases not matched to a gene. The CDR3 consists of 17 residues. Germline V lookup: CDR1 SNHLY, CDR2 FYNNEI. CDR3 nucleotides: TGTGCCAGCAGGAAACTTCTTAGCGGGGGGGCGGATGACGAGCAGTACTTC. Translation: CASRKLLSGGADDEQYF.

The chain is built from TRBV7-8 and TRBJ1-2, with unresolved D. Trimming shortened V by 3 bases and J by 7 bases, and 12 bases separated the two germline ends. CDR1 SGHVS and CDR2 FQNEAQ come from the germline V gene. The CDR3 runs 13 residues. DNA for the CDR3: TGTGCCAGCAGCTTTCCCGGGGTCTCTGGCTACACCTTC. It yields the protein CASSFPGVSGYTF. Based on the CDR3 plus reference TRBV7-8 and TRBJ1-2, the full variable domain is GAGVSQSPRYKVAKRGQDVALRCDPISGHVSLFWYQQALGQGPEFLTYFQNEAQLDKSGLPSDRFFAERPEGSVSTLKIQRTQQEDSAVYLCASSFPGVSGYTFGSGTRLTVV.

This clone was recorded a few times. This same CDR3 is encoded by further DNA sequences in the sample. The chain has TRBV7-9 and TRBJ1-2, with D uncertain. Trimming took off 2 bases at V and 1 base at J, with 11 bases between the two ends. Germline V gene sequence: CDR1 SEHNR, CDR2 FQNEAQ (reference sequence). The CDR3 loop spans 15 amino acids. The CDR3 sequence is CASSLFSGSNYGYTF. CDR3 nucleotide sequence: TGTGCCAGCAGCTTATTTAGCGGGAGTAACTATGGCTACACCTTC.

The CDR3 DNA is TGTGCCAGCAGTAAGTTCGGGGATACGCAGTATTTT. Its translation: CASSKFGDTQYF. This chain uses TRBV6-5 with TRBJ2-3; D is unresolved. Germline assignment: CDR1 MNHEY and CDR2 SVGAGI. There are 12 residues in the CDR3. V was trimmed by 5 bases and J by 6 bases, leaving 9 bases between them.

The chain is built from TRBV30 and TRBJ2-7; unclear D gene. Trimming stripped 0 bases from V and 4 bases from J, with 7 bases between. Germline V gene sequence: CDR1 GTSNPN, CDR2 SVGIG (reference sequence). CDR3 length equals 12 residues. CDR3 sequence (DNA): TGTGCCTGGAGTGTACACATGTACGAGCAGTACTTC. Translation: CAWSVHMYEQYF.

Only a few counts were recorded for this clone. This chain connects TRBV9 to TRBJ2-5; 9 nucleotides agree with TRBD1. J gave up 4 bases and V 2 bases, and 6 bases lay outside the gene matches. In germline, CDR1 is SGDLS, CDR2 YYNGEE. The CDR3 is 15 residues long. Here the CDR3 reads CASSVGQGFRETQYF. DNA for the CDR3: TGTGCCAGCAGCGTCGGACAGGGGTTTCGAGAGACCCAGTACTTC.

The chain links TRBV7-9 to TRBJ1-6; no clear D. Germline V gives CDR1 SEHNR, CDR2 FQNEAQ (reference sequence). This CDR3 has 15 residues. The V end was cut by 1 base, the J end by 5 bases, with 9 bases between. The CDR3 sequence: CASSLGQVDNSPLHF. The CDR3 nucleotides are TGTGCCAGCAGCTTAGGGCAGGTCGATAATTCACCCCTCCACTTT.

This clone was counted only a few times. The CDR3 DNA reads as TGTGCCAGCAGCTTCAGGACAGGGGGCACAGATACGCAGTATTTT. Protein: CASSFRTGGTDTQYF. V is TRBV5-6 and J is TRBJ2-3; 9 bases map to TRBD1. This CDR3 spans 15 amino acids. Per germline, CDR1 SGHDT and CDR2 YYEEEE. V dropped 2 bases and J dropped 1; count of bases not matched to a gene: 2.

The J gene is TRBJ2-3, the V gene TRBV10-3, with 10 nucleotides matching TRBD2. The germline gives CDR1 ENHRY, CDR2 SYGVKD. V gave up 7 bases and J gave up 4 bases; unmatched junction bases: 8. The CDR3 length is 15 residues. The CDR3 nucleotides are TGTGCCATCAACTCGCTGAGCGGGGGGGCAGATACGCAGTATTTT. Protein product: CAINSLSGGADTQYF.

A word on this clone: Other DNA sequences in this specimen translate into the identical CDR3. V gene TRBV7-8 combines with J gene TRBJ1-2, with D tentatively TRBD1 (6 bases). The V gene's germline CDR1 is SGHVS and CDR2 FQNEAQ. The CDR3 length is 12 residues. The V end lost 5 bases, the J end lost 5 bases, and 9 bases lay between the germline ends. The DNA of the CDR3 is TGTGCCAGCAGCGAGGACAGTTATGGCTACACCTTC. This translates into CASSEDSYGYTF.

This clone was observed at least ten times. The chain recombines TRBV11-1 with TRBJ2-5; 7 bases match TRBD1. The V and J ends lost 5 bases and 3 bases, in that order; junction bases with no gene match: 9. From germline, CDR1 is SGHAT and CDR2 FQDESV (reference sequence). The CDR3 consists of 15 residues. As DNA, the CDR3 is TGTGCCAGCAGCAGGTTAGGGGGCCGGGAAGAGACCCAGTACTTC. This gives the protein CASSRLGGREETQYF.

The V call is TRBV5-1, the J call TRBJ2-7; D may be TRBD2 (6 bases). The CDR3 loop spans 15 amino acids. CDR1 and CDR2 (germline): SGHRS, YFSETQ. Between the trimmed V and J ends, which lost 1 base and 0 bases, there was a span of 11 bases. The CDR3 reads CASSLFGGLSYEQYF. The CDR3, as DNA: TGCGCCAGCAGCTTGTTCGGGGGACTCTCCTACGAGCAGTACTTC. The full variable domain, rest sourced from reference TRBV5-1 and TRBJ2-7, is KAGVTQTPRYLIKTRGQQVTLSCSPISGHRSVSWYQQTPGQGLQFLFEYFSETQRNKGNFPGRFSGRQFSNSRSEMNVSTLELGDSALYLCASSLFGGLSYEQYFGPGTRLTVT.

About this clone itself: A much bigger clone sits one base away, suggesting this may be a read error. V usage is TRBV11-3 and J usage is TRBJ2-2, with 11 positions matching TRBD2. Germline CDR1 reads SGHNT; CDR2 reads YENEEA. The CDR3 length is 16 residues. Losses at the gene ends were 5 bases for V and 0 bases for J; bases not matched to a gene: 2. CDR3 DNA sequence: TGTGCCAGCAGCAGACTAGCGGGATCGAACACCGGGGAGCTGTTTTTT. Its translation: CASSRLAGSNTGELFF.

This clone turned up a few times. The V gene is TRBV11-2, the J gene TRBJ1-1, with 7 positions matching TRBD1. This CDR3 spans 15 amino acids. The V segment lost 5 bases and the J segment 6 bases; nucleotides outside the gene matches: 12. Germline CDR1 and CDR2: SGHAT and FQNNGV. CDR3 sequence reads: CASSTLQGTRPEAFF. In DNA, the CDR3 is TGTGCCAGCAGCACACTACAGGGGACCCGGCCTGAAGCTTTCTTT.

V usage is TRBV6-5 and J usage is TRBJ2-5; maybe TRBD2 (6 bases). V gave up 5 bases and J gave up 4 bases, with 11 bases separating them. CDR3 length equals 13 residues. Germline-derived CDR1 and CDR2 are MNHEY and SVGAGI. The chain's CDR3 is CASSTLGGETQYF. Written as DNA, the CDR3 is TGTGCCAGCAGTACCTTGGGGGGAGAGACCCAGTACTTC.

This clone came up a few times. The chain carries TRBV4-3 and TRBJ1-1; tentatively, D is TRBD1 (5 bases). V lost 0 bases and J lost 9, with 14 bases in between. The CDR3 sequence is 14 residues long. CDR1 is LGHNA and CDR2 is YSLEER in the germline V gene. CDR3 loop: CASSQDRAGWKAFF. For the CDR3, the DNA is TGCGCCAGCAGCCAAGATAGGGCAGGGTGGAAAGCTTTCTTT.

The chain links TRBV12-5 to TRBJ2-1, with 7 bases aligning to TRBD2. V lost 9 bases, J lost 5 bases, and 13 bases stayed unmatched. Germline lookup yields CDR1 LGHNT and CDR2 FRNRAP. The CDR3 length is 15 residues. The CDR3 DNA follows: TGTGCTAGCGCGGCCTTACGCGGGAGTAACAATGAGCAGTTCTTC. Its translation: CASAALRGSNNEQFF.

This sequence joins TRBV11-2 and TRBJ2-3, with D possibly TRBD2 on 5 matching bases. The CDR3 loop spans 15 amino acids. Looked up from germline, CDR1 is SGHAT and CDR2 is FQNNGV. V dropped 1 base and J dropped 4 bases, with 12 bases sitting between them. Here the CDR3 reads CASSLGATGSDTQYF. In DNA, the CDR3 is TGTGCCAGCAGCTTAGGGGCTACGGGGTCAGATACGCAGTATTTT.

The gene calls are TRBV25-1 and TRBJ2-5, with 8 bases identical to TRBD1. The germline V gene encodes CDR1 MGHDK and CDR2 SYGVNS. The CDR3 length is 14 residues. The junction had 3 bases not matched to a gene; V was cut back by 2 bases and J by 4 bases. This chain's CDR3 is CASSERQGAETQYF. The CDR3 DNA follows: TGTGCCAGCAGTGAACGGCAGGGGGCAGAGACCCAGTACTTC.